These 7 T cell receptor beta chains share one sample of origin, sequenced in a study. TCRdb re-called the RT-PCR reads through MiXCR, storing one row per CDR3 protein. The profile shows about 680,000 distinct CDR3 sequences, more than 13% of them singletons. The sequenced sample consisted of memory CD4+ T cells from blood. The source of these receptors is a female donor in good health, serving as a healthy control.

Points on this clonotype: Relative to the germline gene, one junction end is altered; a read error may explain this. The rearrangement joins TRBV12-3 or TRBV12-4 to TRBJ2-5; D is undetermined. This CDR3 has 15 residues. CDR3 loop: CASLPLDQYQETHYF. In nucleotides, the CDR3 is TGTGCCAGCCTCCCTTTGGATCAATACCAAGAGACCCATTACTTC.

This clonotype came up a few times. The chain links TRBV20-1 to TRBJ2-3; 12 bases are shared with TRBD2. This CDR3 has 17 residues. The V segment lost 1 base and the J segment 1 base; nucleotides outside the gene matches: 6. CDR1 is DFQATT and CDR2 is SNEGSKA in the germline V gene (reference sequence). The CDR3 DNA sequence: TGCAGTGCTAGAGGGACTAGCGGGGAGACCGGCACAGATACGCAGTATTTT. Its translation: CSARGTSGETGTDTQYF.

V gene TRBV5-1 combines with J gene TRBJ2-2; TRBD2 matches 13 bases. CDR1 and CDR2 (germline): SGHRS, YFSETQ. The CDR3 extends over 19 amino acids. V dropped 2 bases and J dropped 7; count of bases not matched to a gene: 14. Here the CDR3 reads CASSLISVGLAGAGGELFF. CDR3 nucleotides: TGCGCCAGCAGCTTAATTTCAGTAGGACTAGCGGGAGCCGGCGGGGAGCTGTTTTTT. Variable domain in full (rest from reference TRBV5-1 and TRBJ2-2): KAGVTQTPRYLIKTRGQQVTLSCSPISGHRSVSWYQQTPGQGLQFLFEYFSETQRNKGNFPGRFSGRQFSNSRSEMNVSTLELGDSALYLCASSLISVGLAGAGGELFFGEGSRLTVL.

Note on this clonotype: A read error may be the cause here, since a much bigger clone is one base away. Without the conserved terminal phenylalanine or tryptophan, this CDR3 likely stems from a read error. In nucleotides, the CDR3 is TGTGCCAGCAGTTACGGGGAGGACCACGAGCAGTACTTA. Its translation: CASSYGEDHEQYL. The gene calls are TRBV6-2 or TRBV6-3 and TRBJ2-7; D possibly corresponds to TRBD2 (6 bases). CDR1 and CDR2 from the germline V gene are MNHEY and SVGEGT. V shed 2 bases and J shed 5 bases, with 10 bases lying between them. This CDR3 has 13 residues.

CDR3 sequence reads: CASSVGVDPNTGELFF. DNA for the CDR3: TGTGCCAGCAGCGTAGGGGTGGACCCGAACACCGGGGAGCTGTTTTTT. The chain combines TRBV9 with TRBJ2-2; D uncertain. The CDR3 is 16 amino acids. CDR1 is SGDLS and CDR2 is YYNGEE in the germline V gene. Trimming stripped 0 bases from V and 0 bases from J, with 9 bases between.

CDR3 sequence: CASSLVSGTGNTIYF. DNA for the CDR3: TGTGCCAGCAGCTTGGTGTCGGGGACTGGAAACACCATATATTTT. The chain recombines TRBV5-5 with TRBJ1-3, with D uncertain. Between the trimmed V and J ends, which lost 0 bases and 2 bases, there was a span of 9 bases. The CDR3 covers 15 residues. Germline loops: CDR1 SGHKS, CDR2 YYEKEE (reference sequence).

The chain joins TRBV9 to TRBJ2-1; 10 nucleotides match TRBD2. CDR3 length: 16 residues. Germline CDR1 is SGDLS and CDR2 is YYNGEE. Losses at the gene ends were 0 bases for V and 2 bases for J; bases not matched to a gene: 2. This chain's CDR3 is CASSVGSGGAYNEQFF. In DNA, the CDR3 is TGTGCCAGCAGCGTAGGAAGCGGGGGGGCCTACAATGAGCAGTTCTTC.